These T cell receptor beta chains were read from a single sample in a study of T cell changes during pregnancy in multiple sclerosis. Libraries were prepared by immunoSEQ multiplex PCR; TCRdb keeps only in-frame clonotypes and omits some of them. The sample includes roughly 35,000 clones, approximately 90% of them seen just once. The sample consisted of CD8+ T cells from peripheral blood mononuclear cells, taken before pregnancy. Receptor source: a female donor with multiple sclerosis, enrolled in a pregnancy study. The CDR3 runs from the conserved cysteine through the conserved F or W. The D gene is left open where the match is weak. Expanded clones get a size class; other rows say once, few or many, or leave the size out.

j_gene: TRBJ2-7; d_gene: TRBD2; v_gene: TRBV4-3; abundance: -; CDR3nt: TGCGCCAGCAGCCATCGATCCGTTCGTCAGCGGGGGACCTCCTACGAGCAGTACTTC; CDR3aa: CASSHRSVRQRGTSYEQYF
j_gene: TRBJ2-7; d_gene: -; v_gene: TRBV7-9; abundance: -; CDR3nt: TGTGCCAGCAGCTTGGTCAGCTCCTACGAGCAGTACTTC; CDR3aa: CASSLVSSYEQYF
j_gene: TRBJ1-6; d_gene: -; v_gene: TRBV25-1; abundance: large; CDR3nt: TGTGCCAGCAATTCAGGGGACGTCCGACCCCTCCACTTT; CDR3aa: CASNSGDVRPLHF
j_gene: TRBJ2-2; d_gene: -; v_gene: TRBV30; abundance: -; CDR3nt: TGTGCCCGGAGTGCCCCGGACAGGAACACCGGGGAGCTGTTTTTT; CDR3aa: CARSAPDRNTGELFF
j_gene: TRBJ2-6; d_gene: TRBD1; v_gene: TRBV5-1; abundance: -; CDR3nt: TGCGCCAGCAGCTTTGTAGCCGAGGGGGCCTGGGCCAACGTCCTGACTTTC; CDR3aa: CASSFVAEGAWANVLTF
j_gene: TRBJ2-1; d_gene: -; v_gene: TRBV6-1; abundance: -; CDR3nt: TGTGCCAGCACCCTAGGACAGAGGTCCCACAATGAGCAGTTCTTC; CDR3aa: CASTLGQRSHNEQFF
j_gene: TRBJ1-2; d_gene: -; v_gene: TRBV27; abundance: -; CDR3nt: TGTGCCAGCAGCCGAGGGGGGGATGGCTACACCTTC; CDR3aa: CASSRGGDGYTF
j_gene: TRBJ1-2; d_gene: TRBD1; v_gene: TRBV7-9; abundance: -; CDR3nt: TGTGCCAGCAGCTTCGGACAGGGGGATGGCTACACCTTC; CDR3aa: CASSFGQGDGYTF
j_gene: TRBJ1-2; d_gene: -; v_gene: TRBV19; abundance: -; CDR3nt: TGTGCCAGTTACCCCCGGGGGGGGCACTATGGCTACACCTTC; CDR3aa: CASYPRGGHYGYTF
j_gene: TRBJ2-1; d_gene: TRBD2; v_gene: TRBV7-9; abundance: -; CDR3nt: TGTGCCAGCAGCAAGACTAGCGGGGGCTACAATGAGCAGTTCTTC; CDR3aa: CASSKTSGGYNEQFF
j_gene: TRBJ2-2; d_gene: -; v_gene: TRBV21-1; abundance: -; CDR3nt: TGTGCCAGCAGCCCGCAGGGACAGGAGACCACCGGGGAGCTGTTTTTT; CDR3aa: CASSPQGQETTGELFF
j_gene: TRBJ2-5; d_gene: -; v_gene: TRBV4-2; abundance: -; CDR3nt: TGTGCCAGCAGCCCGGCGGTTCTAGAGACCCAGTACTTC; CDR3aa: CASSPAVLETQYF
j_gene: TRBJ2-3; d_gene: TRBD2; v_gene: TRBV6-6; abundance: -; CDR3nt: TGTGCCAGCACCCTGGGGGAGCGGGAGACAGATACGCAGTATTTT; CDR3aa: CASTLGERETDTQYF
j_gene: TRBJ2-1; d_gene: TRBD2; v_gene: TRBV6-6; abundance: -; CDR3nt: TGTGCCAGCAGTTATGGGACTAGTAGTTTCTTC; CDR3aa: CASSYGTSSFF
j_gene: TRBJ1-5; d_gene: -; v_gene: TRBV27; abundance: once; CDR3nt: TGTGCCAGCAGTCCCACAGGGTCGGATCAGCCCCAGCATTTT; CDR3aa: CASSPTGSDQPQHF
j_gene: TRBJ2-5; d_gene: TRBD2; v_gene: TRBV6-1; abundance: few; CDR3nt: TGTGCCAGCAGTGAACTAGCGGGGGGGCAAGAGACCCAGTACTTC; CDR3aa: CASSELAGGQETQYF
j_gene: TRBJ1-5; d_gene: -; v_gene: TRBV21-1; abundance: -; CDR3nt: TGTGCCAGCAGCAAATACAGATACTCAGGGGGCCAGCATTTT; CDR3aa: CASSKYRYSGGQHF
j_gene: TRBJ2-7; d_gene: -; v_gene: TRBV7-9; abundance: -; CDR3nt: TGTGCCAGCAGCTCCGCCACAGGAAACACAGACTACGAGCAGTACTTC; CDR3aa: CASSSATGNTDYEQYF
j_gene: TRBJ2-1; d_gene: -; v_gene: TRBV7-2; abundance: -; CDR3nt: TGTGCCAGCAGCTTCGGACTGAACAATGAGCAGTTCTTC; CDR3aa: CASSFGLNNEQFF